This T cell receptor beta chain was identified during a study of PD-L1 blockade in urothelial cancer. This sample's time point: peripheral blood 6 weeks after treatment start. Sequenced by immunoSEQ multiplex PCR; TCRdb stores in-frame clones only, minus some. The sample yields roughly 110,000 clones, approximately 89% seen once. Looked up from germline, CDR1 is LNHNV and CDR2 is YYDKDF (reference sequence). The CDR3 extends over 13 amino acids. V was clipped by 3 bases and J by 6 bases; unmatched bases: 4. The sample was PBMCs, taken around atezolizumab (anti-PD-L1) treatment. The V gene is TRBV15, the J gene TRBJ2-7; TRBD1 matches 8 bases. This TCR came from a man in his sixties with urothelial cancer. CDR3 coding DNA: TGTGCCACCAGCAGCTCCGACAGGGGCGAGCAGTACTTC. This translates into CATSSSDRGEQYF.